The 21 T cell receptor beta chains listed next were all sequenced from one sample in a study of T cell changes during pregnancy in multiple sclerosis. Here immunoSEQ multiplex PCR was the method, and the copy in TCRdb shows in-frame clones only, minus some. The data contain 75,000 to 80,000 clones, under 95% of them singletons. Specimen: peripheral blood, collected after pregnancy. These receptors all stem from a female donor in good health, enrolled as a control in a pregnancy study.

V is TRBV7-2 and J is TRBJ2-1; 9 bases are a match to TRBD1. The CDR3 contains 13 residues. With V trimmed by 4 bases and J by 9 bases, 4 bases remained unmatched. Germline CDR1 reads SGHTA; CDR2 reads FQGNSA. Here the CDR3 reads CASSSHRGREQFF. CDR3 sequence (DNA): TGTGCCAGCAGCTCCCACAGGGGGCGTGAGCAGTTCTTC.

CDR3 sequence: CASSRTGTVSNEKLFF. CDR3 sequence (DNA): TGTGCCAGTAGCCGAACCGGGACAGTTTCTAATGAAAAACTGTTTTTT. The gene calls are TRBV19 and TRBJ1-4; TRBD1 matches 7 bases. Losses at the gene ends were 6 bases for V and 3 bases for J; bases not matched to a gene: 10. CDR3 length: 16 amino acids. Per germline, CDR1 LNHDA and CDR2 SQIVND (reference sequence).

The chain is built from TRBV4-1 and TRBJ2-5; TRBD2 might be the D (6 bases). Trimming shortened V by 1 base and J by 4 bases, and 16 bases separated the two germline ends. Germline CDR1 MGHRA, CDR2 YSYEKL. There are 16 residues in the CDR3. The CDR3 DNA reads TGCGCCAGCAGCCAAGGCCCCGGGAGAGAGTTAGAGACCCAGTACTTC. Its protein product is CASSQGPGRELETQYF.

The chain employs TRBV7-9 and TRBJ1-6; 8 bases map to TRBD1. This CDR3 region has 16 residues. Trimming removed 4 bases from V and 3 bases from J; junction bases left unmatched: 5. CDR1 is SEHNR and CDR2 is FQNEAQ in the germline V gene (reference sequence). CDR3 sequence reads: CASSSGDRGYNSPLHF. The CDR3 nucleotides are TGTGCCAGCAGCTCCGGAGACAGGGGCTATAATTCACCCCTCCACTTT.

The chain is built from TRBV5-1 and TRBJ1-1; TRBD1 agrees at 7 bases. Trimming cost V 4 bases and J 1 base; bases outside gene matches: 7. Germline V CDR1 and CDR2: SGHRS, YFSETQ. The CDR3 contains 15 residues. This CDR3 is CASSQTGQPNTEAFF. The CDR3 bases are TGCGCCAGCAGCCAAACGGGACAGCCGAACACTGAAGCTTTCTTT.

The chain couples TRBV19 to TRBJ2-3; 12 bases fit TRBD2. The CDR3 runs to 16 residues. Germline values: CDR1 LNHDA, CDR2 SQIVND (reference sequence). The V and J ends lost 3 bases and 6 bases, in that order; junction bases with no gene match: 7. The CDR3: CASSMRLAGVGDTQYF. The CDR3 nucleotides read TGTGCCAGTAGTATGCGACTAGCGGGAGTAGGTGATACGCAGTATTTT. Full variable domain (rest looked up from reference TRBV19 and TRBJ2-3): DGGITQSPKYLFRKEGQNVTLSCEQNLNHDAMYWYRQDPGQGLRLIYYSQIVNDFQKGDIAEGYSVSREKKESFPLTVTSAQKNPTAFYLCASSMRLAGVGDTQYFGPGTRLTVL.

V is TRBV2 and J is TRBJ2-1, with 13 nucleotides matching TRBD2. After removal of 7 bases from V and 9 bases from J, the junction contained 6 bases not matched to a gene. Germline CDR1 reads SNHLY; CDR2 reads FYNNEI. This CDR3 has 14 residues. This CDR3 is CASTRTSGRIEQFF. The CDR3 DNA is TGTGCCAGCACTCGGACTAGCGGGAGAATTGAGCAGTTCTTC.

Turning to this clone: The junction differs from germline at one of its ends, possibly a read error. The chain couples TRBV6-1 to TRBJ1-2; D is uncertain. In germline, CDR1 is MNHNS, CDR2 SASEGT. The CDR3 is made up of 14 amino acids. CDR3 in DNA: TGTGCCAGCAGCGAAGGAGGGAATAGATGGGGCTACACCTTC. This gives the protein CASSEGGNRWGYTF.

The chain uses TRBV6-5 and TRBJ2-7, with D perhaps TRBD1 (5 bases). The V gene lost 5 bases and the J gene lost 3 bases, with 14 bases spanning the gap. CDR1 is MNHEY, CDR2 SVGAGI, per germline. This CDR3 comprises 14 residues. The CDR3 region has the DNA TGTGCCAGCAGTGAGTCCAGGGTTAACTACGAGCAGTACTTC. Its protein is CASSESRVNYEQYF.

This sequence joins TRBV15 and TRBJ2-3, with D tentatively TRBD2 (5 bases). Looked up from germline, CDR1 is LNHNV and CDR2 is YYDKDF (reference sequence). The V end lost 1 base, the J end lost 8 bases, and 13 bases lay between the germline ends. The CDR3 has 14 residues. The CDR3 is CATSRAGKYSTQYF. The CDR3 coding sequence is TGTGCCACCAGCAGAGCGGGGAAATATAGTACGCAGTATTTT.

The chain uses TRBV19 and TRBJ1-5; D perhaps matches TRBD1 (6 bases). This CDR3 contains 15 residues. Germline V gene lookup returns CDR1 LNHDA and CDR2 SQIVND (reference sequence). V lost 9 bases to trimming and J lost 3 bases, with 18 bases between them. The CDR3, as DNA: TGTGCCAGCTGTGATGGACAGATGGACAATCAGCCCCAGCATTTT. It translates to CASCDGQMDNQPQHF. The full variable domain, its missing parts supplied by reference TRBV19 and TRBJ1-5, is DGGITQSPKYLFRKEGQNVTLSCEQNLNHDAMYWYRQDPGQGLRLIYYSQIVNDFQKGDIAEGYSVSREKKESFPLTVTSAQKNPTAFYLCASCDGQMDNQPQHFGDGTRLSIL.

The rearrangement joins TRBV30 to TRBJ1-2; D uncertain. Per germline, CDR1 GTSNPN and CDR2 SVGIG (reference sequence). Trimming pared 3 bases from V and 3 bases from J, leaving 5 bases between. The CDR3 is 11 residues long. The CDR3 protein is CAWRGDYGYTF. The CDR3 DNA is TGTGCCTGGAGAGGAGACTATGGCTACACCTTC.

CDR3 protein: CASRGTLGAEAFF. CDR3 DNA: TGTGCCAGCAGAGGGACACTGGGGGCTGAAGCTTTCTTT. The chain recombines TRBV27 with TRBJ1-1; a weak D match, TRBD1 (6 bases). Germline CDR1 MNHEY, CDR2 SMNVEV (reference sequence). The germline V and J ends were trimmed by 6 bases and 6 bases, with 14 bases remaining between them. The length of the CDR3 is 13 residues.

The chain employs TRBV19 and TRBJ2-7; a weak D match, TRBD1 (6 bases). V gave up 5 bases and J gave up 1 base, with 21 bases separating them. Germline CDR1 LNHDA, CDR2 SQIVND (reference sequence). The CDR3 has 17 residues. CDR3 loop: CASSAPQGLGKSYEQYF. CDR3 sequence (DNA): TGTGCCAGTAGTGCTCCACAGGGCCTTGGAAAGTCCTACGAGCAGTACTTC.

The sample holds a few counts of this clone. The chain couples TRBV7-9 to TRBJ1-1, with D hard to call. V lost 2 bases to trimming and J lost 0 bases, with 7 bases between them. The CDR3 extends over 14 amino acids. Looked up from germline, CDR1 is SEHNR and CDR2 is FQNEAQ (reference sequence). The CDR3 DNA reads as TGTGCCAGCAGCTTATGGCGGGTGAACACTGAAGCTTTCTTT. Encoded protein: CASSLWRVNTEAFF.

The chain couples TRBV30 to TRBJ1-3; tentative D call: TRBD1 (6 bases). CDR1 is GTSNPN and CDR2 is SVGIG in the germline V gene (reference sequence). V lost 2 bases and J 2 bases, leaving 10 bases between the germline ends. This CDR3 has 14 residues. CDR3 residues: CAWSKGGPGNTIYF. CDR3 DNA sequence: TGTGCCTGGAGTAAGGGGGGGCCTGGAAACACCATATATTTT.

The chain couples TRBV7-6 to TRBJ2-5, with D tentatively TRBD1 (7 bases). The CDR3 sequence is 14 residues long. The ends were cut back, 4 bases at V and 4 bases at J, with 13 bases in the middle. The germline gives CDR1 SGHVS, CDR2 FNYEAQ. The CDR3, as DNA: TGTGCCAGCAGCTGGAGGGGGCTCGGAGAGACCCAGTACTTC. The encoded protein is CASSWRGLGETQYF.

The CDR3 DNA follows: TGCAGCGTTGGAGGGGGCAGAACCGGGGAGCTGTTTTTT. This translates into CSVGGGRTGELFF. V is TRBV29-1 and J is TRBJ2-2; 7 nucleotides align to TRBD1. V trimming: 4 bases; J trimming: 5 bases; junction bases outside the gene matches: 4. CDR1 SQVTM and CDR2 ANQGSEA come from the germline V gene. The CDR3 has 13 residues.

This chain links TRBV4-1 with TRBJ2-6, with a weak D call TRBD2 (6 bases). V was cut by 1 base and J by 2 bases, with 18 bases left in between. The CDR3 spans 19 residues. CDR1 is MGHRA and CDR2 is YSYEKL in the germline V gene. Here the CDR3 reads CASSQVGGRGTPGANVLTF. In DNA, the CDR3 is TGCGCCAGCAGCCAAGTTGGTGGTCGGGGGACCCCTGGGGCCAACGTCCTGACTTTC.

The chain combines TRBV18 with TRBJ1-1; D call uncertain. CDR3 length: 14 residues. Germline V CDR1 and CDR2: KGHSH, LQKENI. V was shortened by 6 bases and J by 0 bases, with 11 bases between the two germline ends. The CDR3: CASSPDKVNTEAFF. The CDR3 nucleotides are TGTGCCAGCTCTCCCGACAAAGTGAACACTGAAGCTTTCTTT.

CDR3 in DNA: TGCACCAGCAGCAGGCCGGGAGGTAATCAGCCCCAGCATTTT. Its protein product is CTSSRPGGNQPQHF. The chain links TRBV1 to TRBJ1-5. TRBV1 is a pseudogene locus. The CDR3 length is 14 residues.